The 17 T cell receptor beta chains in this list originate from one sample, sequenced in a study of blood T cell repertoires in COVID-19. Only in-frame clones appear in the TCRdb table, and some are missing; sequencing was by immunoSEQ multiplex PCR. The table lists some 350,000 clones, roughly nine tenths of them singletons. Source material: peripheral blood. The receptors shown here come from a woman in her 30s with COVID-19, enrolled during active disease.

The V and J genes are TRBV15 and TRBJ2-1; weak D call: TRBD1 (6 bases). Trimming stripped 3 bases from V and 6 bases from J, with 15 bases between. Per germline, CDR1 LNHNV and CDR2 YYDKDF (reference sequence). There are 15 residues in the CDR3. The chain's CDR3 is CATSRGQGSSNEQFF. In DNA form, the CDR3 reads TGTGCCACCAGCAGGGGTCAGGGGTCAAGCAATGAGCAGTTCTTC.

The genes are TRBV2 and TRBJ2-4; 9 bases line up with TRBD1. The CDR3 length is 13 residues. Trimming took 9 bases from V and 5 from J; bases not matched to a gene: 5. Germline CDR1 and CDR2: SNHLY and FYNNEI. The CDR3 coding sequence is TGTGCCAGTGGACAGGGGCGGGAAAACATTCAGTACTTC. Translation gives CASGQGRENIQYF.

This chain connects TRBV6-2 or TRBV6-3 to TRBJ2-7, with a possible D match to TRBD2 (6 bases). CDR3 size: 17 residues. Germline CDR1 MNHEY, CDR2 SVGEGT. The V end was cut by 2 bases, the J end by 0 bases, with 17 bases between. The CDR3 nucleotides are TGTGCCAGCAGTTACCCCGAACTGCGGGGACGCTCCTACGAGCAGTACTTC. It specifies CASSYPELRGRSYEQYF.

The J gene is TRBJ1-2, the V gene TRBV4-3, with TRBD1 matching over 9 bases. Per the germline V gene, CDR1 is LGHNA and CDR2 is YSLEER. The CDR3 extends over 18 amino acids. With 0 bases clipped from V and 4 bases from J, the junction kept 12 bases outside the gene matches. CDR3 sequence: CASSQERTGVLYLYGYTF. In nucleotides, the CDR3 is TGCGCCAGCAGCCAAGAGAGGACAGGGGTTCTTTACCTCTATGGCTACACCTTC.

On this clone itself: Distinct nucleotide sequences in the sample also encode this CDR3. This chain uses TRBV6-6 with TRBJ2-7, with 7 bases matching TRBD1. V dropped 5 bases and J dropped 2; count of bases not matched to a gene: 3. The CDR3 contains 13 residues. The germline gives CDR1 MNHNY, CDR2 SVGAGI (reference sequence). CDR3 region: CASSRDRAYEQYF. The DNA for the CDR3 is TGTGCCAGCAGTCGCGACAGGGCCTACGAGCAGTACTTC.

The CDR3 sequence: CASSSPQDSRYQYF. Written as DNA, the CDR3 is TGTGCCAGCAGCTCACCCCAGGACAGCCGTTATCAGTACTTC. This rearrangement joins TRBV28 to TRBJ2-4; the D gene is possibly TRBD1 (6 bases). The V end lost 6 bases, the J end lost 12 bases, and 21 bases lay between the germline ends. Germline V CDR1 and CDR2: MDHEN, SYDVKM. The CDR3 spans 14 residues.

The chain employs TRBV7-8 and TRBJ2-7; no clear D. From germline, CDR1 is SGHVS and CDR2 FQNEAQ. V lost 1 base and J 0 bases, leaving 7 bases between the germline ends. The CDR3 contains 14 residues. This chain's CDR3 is CASSLGAGSYEQYV. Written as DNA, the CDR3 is TGTGCCAGCAGCTTAGGTGCAGGCTCCTACGAGCAGTACGTC.

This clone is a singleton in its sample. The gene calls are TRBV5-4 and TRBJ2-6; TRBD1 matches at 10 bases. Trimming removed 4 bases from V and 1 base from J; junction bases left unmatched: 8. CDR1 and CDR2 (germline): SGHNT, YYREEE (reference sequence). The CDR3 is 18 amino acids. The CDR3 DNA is TGTGCCAGCAGCATCACCGGGACAGGGGAGTCTGGGGCCAACGTCCTGACTTTC. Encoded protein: CASSITGTGESGANVLTF.

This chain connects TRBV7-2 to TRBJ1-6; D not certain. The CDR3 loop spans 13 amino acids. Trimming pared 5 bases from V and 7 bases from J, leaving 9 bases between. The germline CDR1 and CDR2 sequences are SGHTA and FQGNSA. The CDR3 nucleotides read TGTGCCAGCAGCCCGGGTCCAAATTCACCCCTCCACTTT. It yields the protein CASSPGPNSPLHF.

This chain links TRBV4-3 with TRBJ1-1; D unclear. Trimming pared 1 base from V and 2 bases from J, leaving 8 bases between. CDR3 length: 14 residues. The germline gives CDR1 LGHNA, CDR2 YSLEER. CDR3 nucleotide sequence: TGCGCCAGCAGCCAAGTTTCAGGCAACACTGAAGCTTTCTTT. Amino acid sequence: CASSQVSGNTEAFF.

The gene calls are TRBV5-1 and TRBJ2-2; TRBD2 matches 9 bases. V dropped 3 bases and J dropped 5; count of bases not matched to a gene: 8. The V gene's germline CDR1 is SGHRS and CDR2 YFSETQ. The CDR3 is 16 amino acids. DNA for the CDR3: TGCGCCAGCAGCTCGGCCGGGACTAGCATAACCGGGGAGCTGTTTTTT. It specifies CASSSAGTSITGELFF.

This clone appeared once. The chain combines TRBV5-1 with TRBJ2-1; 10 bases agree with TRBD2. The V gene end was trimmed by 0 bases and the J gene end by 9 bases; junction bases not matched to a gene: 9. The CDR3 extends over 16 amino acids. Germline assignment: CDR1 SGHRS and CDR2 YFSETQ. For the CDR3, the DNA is TGCGCCAGCAGCTTGGAGGCAGCGGGGGGGCCGGTTGAGCAGTTCTTC. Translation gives CASSLEAAGGPVEQFF. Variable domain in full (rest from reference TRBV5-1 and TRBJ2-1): KAGVTQTPRYLIKTRGQQVTLSCSPISGHRSVSWYQQTPGQGLQFLFEYFSETQRNKGNFPGRFSGRQFSNSRSEMNVSTLELGDSALYLCASSLEAAGGPVEQFFGPGTRLTVL.

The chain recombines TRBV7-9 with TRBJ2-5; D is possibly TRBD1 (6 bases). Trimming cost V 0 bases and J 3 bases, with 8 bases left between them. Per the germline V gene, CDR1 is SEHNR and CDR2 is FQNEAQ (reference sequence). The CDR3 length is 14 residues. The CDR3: CASSLAAGEETQYF. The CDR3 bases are TGTGCCAGCAGCTTAGCTGCAGGGGAAGAGACCCAGTACTTC. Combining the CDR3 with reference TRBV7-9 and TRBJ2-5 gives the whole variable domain DTGVSQNPRHKITKRGQNVTFRCDPISEHNRLYWYRQTLGQGPEFLTYFQNEAQLEKSRLLSDRFSAERPKGSFSTLEIQRTEQGDSAMYLCASSLAAGEETQYFGPGTRLLVL.

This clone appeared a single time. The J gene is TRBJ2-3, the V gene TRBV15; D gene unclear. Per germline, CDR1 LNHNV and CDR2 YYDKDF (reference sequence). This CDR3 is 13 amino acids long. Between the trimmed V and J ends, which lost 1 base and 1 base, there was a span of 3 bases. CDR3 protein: CATSRGRTDTQYF. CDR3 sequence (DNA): TGTGCCACCAGCAGAGGGCGCACAGATACGCAGTATTTT.

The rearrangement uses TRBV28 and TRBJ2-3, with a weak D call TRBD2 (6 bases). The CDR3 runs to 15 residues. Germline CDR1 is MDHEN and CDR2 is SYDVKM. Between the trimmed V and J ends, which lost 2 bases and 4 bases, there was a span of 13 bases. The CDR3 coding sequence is TGTGCCAGCAGTTTAAATGTCCTAGCGTCAGATACGCAGTATTTT. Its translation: CASSLNVLASDTQYF.

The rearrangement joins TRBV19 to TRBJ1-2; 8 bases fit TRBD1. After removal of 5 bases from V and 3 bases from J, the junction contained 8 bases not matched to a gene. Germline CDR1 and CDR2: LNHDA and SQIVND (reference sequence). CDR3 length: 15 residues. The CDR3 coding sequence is TGTGCCAGTAGTCCAGCAGGGGGCGTCGACTATGGCTACACCTTC. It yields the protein CASSPAGGVDYGYTF.

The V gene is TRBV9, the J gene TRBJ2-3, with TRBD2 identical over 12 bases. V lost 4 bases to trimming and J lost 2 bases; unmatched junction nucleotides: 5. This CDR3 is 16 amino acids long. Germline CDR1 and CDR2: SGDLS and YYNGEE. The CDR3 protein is CASSPRLAGDTDTQYF. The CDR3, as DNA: TGTGCCAGCAGCCCGCGACTAGCGGGGGACACAGATACGCAGTATTTT. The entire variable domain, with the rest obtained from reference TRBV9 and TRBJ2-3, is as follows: DSGVTQTPKHLITATGQRVTLRCSPRSGDLSVYWYQQSLDQGLQFLIQYYNGEERAKGNILERFSAQQFPDLHSELNLSSLELGDSALYFCASSPRLAGDTDTQYFGPGTRLTVL.